This record looks at one TCR beta chain sequence and its context. Its antigen is not known. This PCR relied on a set of 60 Vbeta primers and 13 Jbeta primers. Sequencing was performed with immunoSEQ multiplex PCR; in TCRdb, only in-frame clones are kept and a portion is missing. There are some 150,000 clones in the sample; roughly 85% occur only once, and roughly 2% lies in the top ten. V lost 2 bases, J lost 0 bases, and 9 bases stayed unmatched. Germline lookup yields CDR1 MDHEN and CDR2 SYDVKM. This CDR3 comprises 18 residues. These data belong to a study of cytomegalovirus exposure and HLA in healthy donors. Whole-study context: The early release's HLA-typed donors yielded roughly 85 million unique TCRs. Caucasian-associated ancestry cluster membership applied to about 83% of 398 genotyped donors.

Nominally healthy donors were sampled, though unrecorded immune exposures were likely. Study outcomes and limitations: In an earlier analysis, productive rearrangement rates for most beta V segments clustered near 87% or 30%.

The chain carries TRBV28 and TRBJ2-2, with TRBD1 identical over 7 bases. The TCR comes from a middle-aged man in good health and CMV-seronegative. Sequenced sample: PBMCs. CDR3 sequence reads: CASSLGDRLRANTGELFF. The DNA for the CDR3 is TGTGCCAGCAGTTTAGGGGACAGACTTCGAGCGAACACCGGGGAGCTGTTTTTT.